This T cell receptor beta chain was sequenced during a study of cytomegalovirus exposure and HLA in healthy donors. Note on this clone: As yet, its antigen is unknown.

The donors comprised healthy bone marrow donors. The CDR3 is 13 amino acids. The V gene lost 6 bases and the J gene lost 5 bases, with 11 bases spanning the gap. Germline loops: CDR1 MNHEY, CDR2 SMNVEV (reference sequence). General observations from the study: Roughly uniform sequencing depth across donors was assumed, possibly incorrectly.

The PCR was carried out with 60 Vbeta primers and 13 Jbeta primers. The assay was immunoSEQ multiplex PCR, and TCRdb's table has in-frame clones only and misses some. The sample has 240,000 or so clones; about 80% are singletons. This clonotype was sampled from a woman aged 40 to 50 in good health and CMV-seropositive. The rearrangement links TRBV27 to TRBJ2-1, with D perhaps matching TRBD1 (6 bases). Source material: PBMCs. CDR3 in DNA: TGTGCCAGCAGACCCGGACAGAACAATGAGCAGTTCTTC. It encodes CASRPGQNNEQFF.